This T cell receptor (beta chain) is from a study of OX40 agonist ivuxolimab in advanced cancers. Regarding the study as a whole: In the expanded peripheral T cells, antigen specificity was never determined.

With respect to this clone: The antigen remains unidentified.

The assay was immunoSEQ multiplex PCR, and TCRdb's table has in-frame clones only and misses some. The sample lists under 95,000 clones, around 88% occurring once. The CDR3 contains 15 residues. From germline, CDR1 is MNHEY and CDR2 SMNVEV (reference sequence). The J segment lost 3 bases and the V segment lost 6 bases, leaving 9 bases of the junction unmatched. The input for sequencing was CD4+ or CD8+ T cells sorted from blood, taken in a trial of the OX40 agonist ivuxolimab. The chain has TRBV27 and TRBJ2-3, with 7 bases lining up with TRBD1. This clonotype was sampled from an adult with an advanced solid tumor such as melanoma, head and neck, liver or kidney cancer. The chain's CDR3 is CASSPGQLSTDTQYF. CDR3 nucleotide sequence: TGTGCCAGCAGCCCGGGACAGTTGAGTACAGATACGCAGTATTTT.